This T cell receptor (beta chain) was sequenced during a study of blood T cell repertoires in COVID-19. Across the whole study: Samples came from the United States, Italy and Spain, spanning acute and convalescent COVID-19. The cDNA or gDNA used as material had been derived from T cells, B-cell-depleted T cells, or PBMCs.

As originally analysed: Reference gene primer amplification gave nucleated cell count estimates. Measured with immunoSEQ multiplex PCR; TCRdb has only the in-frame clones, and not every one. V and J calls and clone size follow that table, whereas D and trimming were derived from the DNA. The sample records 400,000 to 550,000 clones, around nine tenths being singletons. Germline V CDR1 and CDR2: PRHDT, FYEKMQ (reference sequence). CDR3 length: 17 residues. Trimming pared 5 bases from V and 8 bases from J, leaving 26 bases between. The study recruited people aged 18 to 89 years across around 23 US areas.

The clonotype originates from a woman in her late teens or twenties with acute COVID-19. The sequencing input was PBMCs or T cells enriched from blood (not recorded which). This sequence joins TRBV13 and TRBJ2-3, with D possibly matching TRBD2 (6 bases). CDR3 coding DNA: TGTGCCAGCAGCGAACCCCCACTAGCAGCCCATGGTGGTACGCAGTATTTT. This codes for CASSEPPLAAHGGTQYF.